Relative to its sample, the clone carrying this T cell receptor beta chain is medium-sized. Its antigen is not identified. This record comes from a study of spatial heterogeneity in lung cancer. About the study: There was a strong correlation between the counts of TCR transcripts measured in tumor regions and a T cell transcriptional module score that was calculated from matched bulk RNA-seq. Overall study findings and caveats: Tumor mutation counts were tracked by expanded intratumoral alpha and beta TCR counts.

The CDR3 sequence is 13 residues long. Germline CDR1 reads LGHNA; CDR2 reads YNFKEQ. Trimming stripped 4 bases from V and 5 bases from J, with 12 bases between. Every molecule of TCR cDNA had its own unique molecular identifier. One entry per CDR3 protein, called by TCRdb with MiXCR from the 5' RACE reads. The sample gives a few thousand distinct CDR3 sequences, 8% to 9.5% of which show up once; 25% to 40% is in the top ten. The time point here: sample taken at primary tumor resection. Donation came from 70 or so patients with untreated early-stage non-small cell lung cancer. Material for sequencing was whole RNA from tumor, nontumor lung or frozen PBMC, left unsorted.

Sequences were derived from lung tumor tissue, sampled at surgery. V usage is TRBV4-2 and J usage is TRBJ2-7, with a weak D call TRBD2 (5 bases). The TCR was taken from a male donor with early-stage non-small cell lung cancer. The DNA of the CDR3 is TGTGCCAGCAGCCCACACCGAGGGAACGAGCAGTACTTC. Translating gives CASSPHRGNEQYF.